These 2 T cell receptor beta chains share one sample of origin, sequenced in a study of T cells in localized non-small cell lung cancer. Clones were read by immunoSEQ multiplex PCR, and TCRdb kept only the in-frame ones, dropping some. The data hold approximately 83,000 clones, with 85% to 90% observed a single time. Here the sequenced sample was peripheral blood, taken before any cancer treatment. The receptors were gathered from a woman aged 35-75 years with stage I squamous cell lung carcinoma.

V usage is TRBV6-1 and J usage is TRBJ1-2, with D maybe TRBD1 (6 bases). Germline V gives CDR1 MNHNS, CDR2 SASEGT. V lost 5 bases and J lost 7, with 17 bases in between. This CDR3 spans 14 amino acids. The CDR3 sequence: CASSLLRGAGGYTF. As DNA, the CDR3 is TGTGCCAGCAGTCTACTCCGGGGGGCAGGTGGCTACACCTTC.

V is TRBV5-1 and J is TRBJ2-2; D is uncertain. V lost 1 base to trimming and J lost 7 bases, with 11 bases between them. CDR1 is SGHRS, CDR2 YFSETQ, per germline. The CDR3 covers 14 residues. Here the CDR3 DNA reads TGCGCCAGCAGCTTGTTTACGGGTGGCGGGGAGCTGTTTTTT. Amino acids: CASSLFTGGGELFF.